These T cell receptor beta chains were read from a single sample in a study of cytomegalovirus exposure and HLA in healthy donors. Libraries were prepared by immunoSEQ multiplex PCR; TCRdb keeps only in-frame clonotypes and omits some of them. The sample has under 200,000 clones, about four fifths seen once. The material sequenced was PBMCs. Receptors originate from a man between 25 and 39 years old in good health and CMV-seronegative. Both conserved end residues are part of each CDR3. The order of the fields is D gene, J gene, clone size, V gene, CDR3 DNA, CDR3 protein. The D gene is left open where the match is weak. For some rows the clone size is stated as once, few or many, or as a class when expanded; others skip it.

D gene: -; J gene: TRBJ1-2; clone size: -; V gene: TRBV9; CDR3 DNA: TGTGCCAGCAGCCTAGGGGCGACAATCAACTATGGCTACACCTTC; CDR3 protein: CASSLGATINYGYTF
D gene: -; J gene: TRBJ1-2; clone size: -; V gene: TRBV27; CDR3 DNA: TGTGCCAGCAGTTTATCGCGCACCTATGGCTACACCTTC; CDR3 protein: CASSLSRTYGYTF
D gene: TRBD1; J gene: TRBJ2-2; clone size: -; V gene: TRBV4-3; CDR3 DNA: TGCGCCAGCAGCCCGGACAGGGTAATCGGGGAGCTGTTTTTT; CDR3 protein: CASSPDRVIGELFF
D gene: -; J gene: TRBJ2-3; clone size: -; V gene: TRBV13; CDR3 DNA: TGTGCCAGCACCTCCCTCCCAGATACGCAGTATTTT; CDR3 protein: CASTSLPDTQYF
D gene: -; J gene: TRBJ1-1; clone size: once; V gene: TRBV9; CDR3 DNA: TGTGCCAGCAGCGCACAGATTCTCACTGAAGCTTTCTTT; CDR3 protein: CASSAQILTEAFF
D gene: -; J gene: TRBJ2-5; clone size: -; V gene: TRBV5-4; CDR3 DNA: TGTGCCAGCAGCCGGGAACAGCTGGAGACCCAGTACTTC; CDR3 protein: CASSREQLETQYF
D gene: -; J gene: TRBJ2-2; clone size: -; V gene: TRBV5-1; CDR3 DNA: TGCGCCAGCAGCTCGGCGACAGGCGGGGAGCTGTTTTTT; CDR3 protein: CASSSATGGELFF
D gene: TRBD1; J gene: TRBJ1-3; clone size: -; V gene: TRBV28; CDR3 DNA: TGTGCCAGCAGCACCCCCAGGTGGCAGGGGGAGAACACCATATATTTT; CDR3 protein: CASSTPRWQGENTIYF
D gene: TRBD2; J gene: TRBJ2-2; clone size: -; V gene: TRBV7-3; CDR3 DNA: TGTGCCAGCAGCTTAAGGACTAGCGGGAGTGGCGGGGAGCTGTTTTTT; CDR3 protein: CASSLRTSGSGGELFF
D gene: TRBD2; J gene: TRBJ2-3; clone size: -; V gene: TRBV6-1; CDR3 DNA: TGTGCCAGCAGTGAATGGCGGGGGGAACCAGATACGCAGTATTTT; CDR3 protein: CASSEWRGEPDTQYF
D gene: TRBD2; J gene: TRBJ2-5; clone size: -; V gene: TRBV7-6; CDR3 DNA: TGTGCCAGCAGCTTAGAGGGAGGGGCTAGCGGGTATCAAGAGACCCAGTACTTC; CDR3 protein: CASSLEGGASGYQETQYF
D gene: -; J gene: TRBJ2-7; clone size: -; V gene: TRBV7-8; CDR3 DNA: TGTGCCAGCAGCTTAGGCTGGCCCAGCTCCTACGAGCAGTACTTC; CDR3 protein: CASSLGWPSSYEQYF
D gene: TRBD1; J gene: TRBJ2-7; clone size: -; V gene: TRBV7-9; CDR3 DNA: TGTGCCAGCAGCCCCGGGACAGGGGGCTTCCACGAGCAGTACTTC; CDR3 protein: CASSPGTGGFHEQYF
D gene: -; J gene: TRBJ2-7; clone size: -; V gene: TRBV6-5; CDR3 DNA: TGTGCCGTAGGCAGGGGTAGGGAGCAGTACTTC; CDR3 protein: CAVGRGREQYF
D gene: -; J gene: TRBJ1-1; clone size: few; V gene: TRBV14; CDR3 DNA: TGTGCCAGCAGGCCAGATAGCTTGAGAATCGAAGCTTTCTTT; CDR3 protein: CASRPDSLRIEAFF
D gene: -; J gene: TRBJ1-1; clone size: -; V gene: TRBV27; CDR3 DNA: TGTGCCAGCAGTGGCGGGCCAAGGGGGGGTGACCCTTTGCTCCACACTGAAGCTTTCTTT; CDR3 protein: CASSGGPRGGDPLLHTEAFF
D gene: -; J gene: TRBJ2-5; clone size: -; V gene: TRBV15; CDR3 DNA: TGTGCCACCAGCAGAGTGGCAGACGGGAGTGTGGCCCAGTACTTC; CDR3 protein: CATSRVADGSVAQYF
D gene: -; J gene: TRBJ1-5; clone size: -; V gene: TRBV6-1; CDR3 DNA: TGTGCCAGCAGTGAAAGTAGACTACAATATAGCAATCAGCCCCAGCATTTT; CDR3 protein: CASSESRLQYSNQPQHF
D gene: -; J gene: TRBJ2-7; clone size: -; V gene: TRBV5-5; CDR3 DNA: TGTGCCAGCAGTTTTAGGCCGGACAGTCCTAACTACGAGCAGTACTTC; CDR3 protein: CASSFRPDSPNYEQYF
D gene: -; J gene: TRBJ1-5; clone size: -; V gene: TRBV19; CDR3 DNA: TGTGCCAGTAGTACCTCACAGGGTCAGGGGTTTCAGCCCCAGCATTTT; CDR3 protein: CASSTSQGQGFQPQHF
D gene: -; J gene: TRBJ1-5; clone size: -; V gene: TRBV23-1; CDR3 DNA: TGCGCCAGCAGTCAATCCTCCCACTTTAGCAATCAGCCCCAGCATTTT; CDR3 protein: CASSQSSHFSNQPQHF
D gene: TRBD2; J gene: TRBJ2-7; clone size: -; V gene: TRBV5-1; CDR3 DNA: TGCGCCAGCAGCTTGGCCCCGCGGGAGGGCCTTCGGTCCTACGAGCAGTACTTC; CDR3 protein: CASSLAPREGLRSYEQYF
D gene: TRBD2; J gene: TRBJ2-7; clone size: -; V gene: TRBV6-5; CDR3 DNA: TGTGCCAGCAGTTACAGGACTAGCGGAGAGCAGTACTTC; CDR3 protein: CASSYRTSGEQYF
D gene: TRBD2; J gene: TRBJ2-7; clone size: -; V gene: TRBV5-4; CDR3 DNA: TGTGCCAGCAGCTTGAGGCGGGAGAGGAACGAGCAGTACTTC; CDR3 protein: CASSLRRERNEQYF
D gene: -; J gene: TRBJ2-2; clone size: -; V gene: TRBV27; CDR3 DNA: TGTGCCAGCAGTTCAGGGGGGCTGAACGGGGAGCTGTTTTTT; CDR3 protein: CASSSGGLNGELFF
D gene: TRBD2; J gene: TRBJ2-7; clone size: -; V gene: TRBV30; CDR3 DNA: TGTGCCTGGAGTGTACGAGCGGGAGGAAAACAGTACTTC; CDR3 protein: CAWSVRAGGKQYF
D gene: TRBD1; J gene: TRBJ2-7; clone size: -; V gene: TRBV2; CDR3 DNA: TGTGCCAGCAGGGAAGACAGGGTTTCCTACGAGCAGTACTTC; CDR3 protein: CASREDRVSYEQYF
D gene: TRBD1; J gene: TRBJ2-7; clone size: -; V gene: TRBV30; CDR3 DNA: TGTGCCTGGAGGGAGACAGGGGATTACGAGCAGTACTTC; CDR3 protein: CAWRETGDYEQYF
D gene: -; J gene: TRBJ2-7; clone size: once; V gene: TRBV7-9; CDR3 DNA: TGTGCCAGCAGCCAGCGGGGACAGGTTTCGACCTACGAGCAGTACTTC; CDR3 protein: CASSQRGQVSTYEQYF
D gene: -; J gene: TRBJ2-1; clone size: -; V gene: TRBV27; CDR3 DNA: TGTGCCAGCAGTCGGCCTAGTGTTTTTTACAATGAGCAGTTCTTC; CDR3 protein: CASSRPSVFYNEQFF
D gene: -; J gene: TRBJ1-3; clone size: -; V gene: TRBV7-9; CDR3 DNA: TGTGCCAGCAGCTTAGTTGCAGGGGGAAACACCATATATTTT; CDR3 protein: CASSLVAGGNTIYF
D gene: TRBD2; J gene: TRBJ2-5; clone size: -; V gene: TRBV7-9; CDR3 DNA: TGTGCCAGCAGGGGACTAGCGGGGGAAGAGACCCAGTACTTC; CDR3 protein: CASRGLAGEETQYF
D gene: TRBD1; J gene: TRBJ2-2; clone size: -; V gene: TRBV19; CDR3 DNA: TGTGCCAGTGACAGGGACACCGGGGAGCTGTTTTTT; CDR3 protein: CASDRDTGELFF
D gene: -; J gene: TRBJ1-3; clone size: -; V gene: TRBV25-1; CDR3 DNA: TGTGCCAGCCTAGCACGAGAGAATGGAAACACCATATATTTT; CDR3 protein: CASLARENGNTIYF
D gene: TRBD1; J gene: TRBJ1-1; clone size: -; V gene: TRBV7-8; CDR3 DNA: TGTGCCAGCAGCTCAGATTCAGGGGGCGCGAACACTGAAGCTTTCTTT; CDR3 protein: CASSSDSGGANTEAFF
D gene: TRBD2; J gene: TRBJ2-3; clone size: once; V gene: TRBV18; CDR3 DNA: TGTGCCAGCTCACTTGAAGCGGGAGGGGTCACAGATACGCAGTATTTT; CDR3 protein: CASSLEAGGVTDTQYF
D gene: TRBD1; J gene: TRBJ1-2; clone size: -; V gene: TRBV5-4; CDR3 DNA: TGTGCCAGCAGTTCCGGACAGGGAAAAGGCTACACCTTC; CDR3 protein: CASSSGQGKGYTF
D gene: TRBD2; J gene: TRBJ2-3; clone size: -; V gene: TRBV2; CDR3 DNA: TGTGCCAGCAGTCGCCCCCCGAGCGGGACCCAGAATACGCAGTATTTT; CDR3 protein: CASSRPPSGTQNTQYF
D gene: -; J gene: TRBJ1-5; clone size: -; V gene: TRBV28; CDR3 DNA: TGTGCCAGCAGTCAGATGTATCAGCCCCAGCATTTT; CDR3 protein: CASSQMYQPQHF
D gene: -; J gene: TRBJ1-1; clone size: -; V gene: TRBV30; CDR3 DNA: TGTGCCTGGAAAACGGAACTTCCTAGGATAAACACTGAAGCTTTCTTT; CDR3 protein: CAWKTELPRINTEAFF
D gene: TRBD1; J gene: TRBJ2-3; clone size: -; V gene: TRBV10-3; CDR3 DNA: TGTGCCATCAGTGAGAGCGGACAGGGGGCACCAGATACGCAGTATTTT; CDR3 protein: CAISESGQGAPDTQYF
D gene: -; J gene: TRBJ2-1; clone size: -; V gene: TRBV20-1; CDR3 DNA: TGCAGTGTGGTGGCAAGTAATGAGCAGTTCTTC; CDR3 protein: CSVVASNEQFF
D gene: -; J gene: TRBJ2-5; clone size: -; V gene: TRBV6-5; CDR3 DNA: TGTGCCAGCAGTTACAGGGGGAAAGAGACCCAGTACTTC; CDR3 protein: CASSYRGKETQYF
D gene: -; J gene: TRBJ2-7; clone size: -; V gene: TRBV28; CDR3 DNA: TGTGCCAGCAGTATCCAGGGTATAAACGAGCAGTACTTC; CDR3 protein: CASSIQGINEQYF
D gene: TRBD2; J gene: TRBJ2-7; clone size: few; V gene: TRBV18; CDR3 DNA: TGTGCCAGCTCACCGCGGACTAGCGGCTCCTACGAGCAGTACTTC; CDR3 protein: CASSPRTSGSYEQYF
D gene: TRBD1; J gene: TRBJ2-7; clone size: -; V gene: TRBV7-2; CDR3 DNA: TGTGCCAGCAGCTTGAACAGGGGGCTCCCGTACGAGCAGTACTTC; CDR3 protein: CASSLNRGLPYEQYF
D gene: TRBD2; J gene: TRBJ2-1; clone size: -; V gene: TRBV5-1; CDR3 DNA: TGCGCCAGCAGCTTGAGGACTAGCGGGAACAATGAGCAGTTCTTC; CDR3 protein: CASSLRTSGNNEQFF